A selection of T cell receptor beta chains follows, all from one sample in a study of T cell responses to AZD1222 COVID-19 vaccine. Generated by immunoSEQ multiplex PCR, the TCRdb table keeps only in-frame clones and is missing some. The sample yields some 120,000 clones, more than 85% seen once. The sequenced sample was peripheral blood, obtained on day 0 of AZD1222 vaccination. These TCRs come from an adult in good health. The CDR3 runs from the conserved cysteine through the conserved F or W. The order of the fields is J gene, V gene, CDR3 protein.

J gene: TRBJ1-1; V gene: TRBV12-3/TRBV12-4; CDR3 protein: CASSSGSTEAFF
J gene: TRBJ2-3; V gene: TRBV9; CDR3 protein: CASSVLAGRTDTQYF
J gene: TRBJ2-7; V gene: TRBV6-5; CDR3 protein: CASSDSRLSGQYF
J gene: TRBJ1-4; V gene: TRBV2; CDR3 protein: CASSEGGGRWEDEKLFF
J gene: TRBJ1-1; V gene: TRBV2; CDR3 protein: CASKDGRFNTEAFF
J gene: TRBJ2-7; V gene: TRBV7-9; CDR3 protein: CASSLVGGTAHEQYF
J gene: TRBJ2-6; V gene: TRBV18; CDR3 protein: CASSPESSGANVLTF
J gene: TRBJ1-2; V gene: TRBV10-2; CDR3 protein: CASTESRAYGYTF
J gene: TRBJ1-1; V gene: TRBV2; CDR3 protein: CASSGTGGPKNTEAFF
J gene: TRBJ2-2; V gene: TRBV5-4; CDR3 protein: CASSRLEAGELFF
J gene: TRBJ1-6; V gene: TRBV12-3/TRBV12-4; CDR3 protein: CASSWEFSPLHF
J gene: TRBJ2-1; V gene: TRBV9; CDR3 protein: CASRGDEQFF
J gene: TRBJ2-7; V gene: TRBV5-1; CDR3 protein: CASSTDRRDTYYEQYF
J gene: TRBJ1-1; V gene: TRBV7-2; CDR3 protein: CASSRPGGGAEAFF
J gene: TRBJ1-1; V gene: TRBV7-8; CDR3 protein: CASTLYPNTEAFF
J gene: TRBJ2-4; V gene: TRBV9; CDR3 protein: CASSHRQGAMGDIQYF
J gene: TRBJ1-6; V gene: TRBV7-2; CDR3 protein: CASSFDRGQSPLHF
J gene: TRBJ1-3; V gene: TRBV7-2; CDR3 protein: CASTPRSGGKLSGNTIYF
J gene: TRBJ2-2; V gene: TRBV3-1/TRBV3-2; CDR3 protein: CASSQDLSNTGELFF
J gene: TRBJ2-1; V gene: TRBV10-3; CDR3 protein: CAISESPGLAGDNEQFF
J gene: TRBJ1-2; V gene: TRBV9; CDR3 protein: CASSLQTENGYTF
J gene: TRBJ2-3; V gene: TRBV27; CDR3 protein: CASSLNGWGSTDTQYF
J gene: TRBJ1-1; V gene: TRBV5-4; CDR3 protein: CASSLVVGGDTEAFF
J gene: TRBJ2-2; V gene: TRBV29-1; CDR3 protein: CSVELVLGNTGELFF
J gene: TRBJ2-2; V gene: TRBV6-1; CDR3 protein: CASSEGVAVNTGELFF
J gene: TRBJ1-5; V gene: TRBV7-3; CDR3 protein: CASSLDWGQPQHF
J gene: TRBJ2-3; V gene: TRBV27; CDR3 protein: CASSRDYSQGDTQYF
J gene: TRBJ1-6; V gene: TRBV5-4; CDR3 protein: CASSLGLGQLRGDSPLHF
J gene: TRBJ2-4; V gene: TRBV25-1; CDR3 protein: CASSDGGGKNIQYF
J gene: TRBJ1-5; V gene: TRBV19; CDR3 protein: CATESPARGDQPQHF